Listed below are T cell receptor beta chains from one sample, sequenced in a study of spatial heterogeneity in lung cancer. TCRdb re-called the 5' RACE reads with MiXCR, one entry per CDR3 protein. The sample records fewer than 45,000 distinct CDR3 sequences, less than 8.5% being singletons. The specimen comprised PBMCs, sampled at surgery. Receptor source: a female donor with early-stage non-small cell lung cancer. CDR3s include the opening cysteine and the closing phenylalanine or tryptophan. Fields, in order: D gene, V gene, clone size, J gene, CDR3 DNA, CDR3 protein. The D gene is left open where the match is weak. Clone sizes are given selectively: once, few, many, or a class where the clone is expanded.

D gene: -; V gene: TRBV4-1; clone size: many; J gene: TRBJ1-4; CDR3 DNA: TGCGCCAGCAGCCGACTCAACAGGGCATTTAATGAAAAACTGTTTTTT; CDR3 protein: CASSRLNRAFNEKLFF
D gene: TRBD2; V gene: TRBV7-2; clone size: -; J gene: TRBJ2-1; CDR3 DNA: TGTGCCAGCAGCTTAAACAGCGGGAGGATCGAGGAGCAGTTCTTC; CDR3 protein: CASSLNSGRIEEQFF
D gene: TRBD2; V gene: TRBV20-1; clone size: -; J gene: TRBJ2-7; CDR3 DNA: TGCAGTGCTACTGACCCTAGCGGTCCGGGCGAGCAGTACTTC; CDR3 protein: CSATDPSGPGEQYF
D gene: -; V gene: TRBV28; clone size: many; J gene: TRBJ1-1; CDR3 DNA: TGTGCCAGCAGTTTTGTGACGGGAAACACTGAAGCTTTCTTT; CDR3 protein: CASSFVTGNTEAFF
D gene: -; V gene: TRBV11-3; clone size: -; J gene: TRBJ2-1; CDR3 DNA: TGTGCCAGCAGCTTAGATGGTTGGGACTCCCGCCCGGAGCAGTTCTTC; CDR3 protein: CASSLDGWDSRPEQFF
D gene: -; V gene: TRBV15; clone size: few; J gene: TRBJ1-6; CDR3 DNA: TGTGCCACCAGCAGAGTTGGGTCTTATAATTCACCCCTCCACTTT; CDR3 protein: CATSRVGSYNSPLHF
D gene: -; V gene: TRBV27; clone size: -; J gene: TRBJ1-4; CDR3 DNA: TGTGCCAGCAGATCCCTGACAGTCATGAATGAAAAACTGTTTTTT; CDR3 protein: CASRSLTVMNEKLFF
D gene: -; V gene: TRBV12-3/TRBV12-4; clone size: many; J gene: TRBJ1-6; CDR3 DNA: TGTGCCAGCAGTTTTGGTCAGGGGTATAATTCACCCCTCCACTTT; CDR3 protein: CASSFGQGYNSPLHF
D gene: -; V gene: TRBV9; clone size: -; J gene: TRBJ2-7; CDR3 DNA: TGTGCCAGCAGCCCCGGCGGAGAGCCCTCCTACGAGCAGTACTTC; CDR3 protein: CASSPGGEPSYEQYF
D gene: TRBD1; V gene: TRBV5-1; clone size: many; J gene: TRBJ1-1; CDR3 DNA: TGCGCCAGCAGCCGAGGACAGGGTACTGAAGCTTTCTTT; CDR3 protein: CASSRGQGTEAFF
D gene: TRBD1; V gene: TRBV5-1; clone size: -; J gene: TRBJ2-3; CDR3 DNA: TGCGCCAGCAGCCTAGGACAGGGAGGAGATACGCAGTATTTT; CDR3 protein: CASSLGQGGDTQYF
D gene: -; V gene: TRBV6-5; clone size: few; J gene: TRBJ2-1; CDR3 DNA: TGTGCCAGCAGTCCAAATCGGCGCGGAGAGCAGTTCTTC; CDR3 protein: CASSPNRRGEQFF
D gene: -; V gene: TRBV5-1; clone size: -; J gene: TRBJ2-3; CDR3 DNA: TGCGCCAGCAGCCGCGACAGTACAGATACGCAGTATTTT; CDR3 protein: CASSRDSTDTQYF
D gene: TRBD2; V gene: TRBV3-1; clone size: many; J gene: TRBJ2-7; CDR3 DNA: TGTGCCAGCAGCCCCTTCTCGCCGGGACTAGCTGATGAGCAGTACTTC; CDR3 protein: CASSPFSPGLADEQYF
D gene: -; V gene: TRBV9; clone size: many; J gene: TRBJ2-5; CDR3 DNA: TGTGCCAGCAGCGTTGGTATGGCCGGGGAGACCCAGTACTTC; CDR3 protein: CASSVGMAGETQYF
D gene: -; V gene: TRBV6-5; clone size: many; J gene: TRBJ2-3; CDR3 DNA: TGTGCCAGCAGGAACGGACGACCGCTTAGCACAGATACGCAGTATTTT; CDR3 protein: CASRNGRPLSTDTQYF
D gene: -; V gene: TRBV15; clone size: -; J gene: TRBJ2-5; CDR3 DNA: TGTGCCACCAGCAGAGTCTGGGGGCAGGCGGAGGGAGAGACCCAGTACTTC; CDR3 protein: CATSRVWGQAEGETQYF
D gene: TRBD2; V gene: TRBV20-1; clone size: many; J gene: TRBJ2-3; CDR3 DNA: TGCAGTGCTAGGCGAACTAGCGGGAGCAAGGATACGCAGTATTTT; CDR3 protein: CSARRTSGSKDTQYF
D gene: -; V gene: TRBV7-9; clone size: many; J gene: TRBJ1-4; CDR3 DNA: TGTGCCAGCACCTGGAGGGGAGAAAAACTGTTTTTT; CDR3 protein: CASTWRGEKLFF
D gene: -; V gene: TRBV6-5; clone size: few; J gene: TRBJ1-5; CDR3 DNA: TGTGCCAGCAGCACCGGGTCCAGGAGGCCCCAGCATTTT; CDR3 protein: CASSTGSRRPQHF
D gene: TRBD2; V gene: TRBV5-1; clone size: many; J gene: TRBJ2-7; CDR3 DNA: TGCGCCAGCAGCATGGGACTAGCGCAGCAGTACTTC; CDR3 protein: CASSMGLAQQYF
D gene: -; V gene: TRBV5-1; clone size: many; J gene: TRBJ2-2; CDR3 DNA: TGCGCCAGCAGCTTGGGTGTCAGCGGGGAGCTGTTTTTT; CDR3 protein: CASSLGVSGELFF
D gene: -; V gene: TRBV3-1; clone size: many; J gene: TRBJ1-2; CDR3 DNA: TGTGCCAGCAGCCAGTTTCTTGGGAACTATGGCTACACCTTC; CDR3 protein: CASSQFLGNYGYTF
D gene: -; V gene: TRBV20-1; clone size: many; J gene: TRBJ1-1; CDR3 DNA: TGCAGTGCCCGCCTGCCGGGGGCGCGGACTGAAGCTTTCTTT; CDR3 protein: CSARLPGARTEAFF
D gene: -; V gene: TRBV9; clone size: many; J gene: TRBJ2-3; CDR3 DNA: TGTGCCAGCAGCGTCATGGGGCATCGCACAGATACGCAGTATTTT; CDR3 protein: CASSVMGHRTDTQYF
D gene: -; V gene: TRBV20-1; clone size: once; J gene: TRBJ2-5; CDR3 DNA: TGCAGTGCTAGTGGCGATCTCCCCCAAGAGACCCAGTACTTC; CDR3 protein: CSASGDLPQETQYF
D gene: -; V gene: TRBV30; clone size: many; J gene: TRBJ2-1; CDR3 DNA: TGTGCCTGGGGTCGGGCTGGGGGGGCTGAGCAGTTCTTC; CDR3 protein: CAWGRAGGAEQFF
D gene: -; V gene: TRBV19; clone size: few; J gene: TRBJ1-5; CDR3 DNA: TGTGCCAGTCGCCTCGATCCCGGTCAGCCCCAGCATTTT; CDR3 protein: CASRLDPGQPQHF
D gene: TRBD1; V gene: TRBV4-2; clone size: few; J gene: TRBJ1-1; CDR3 DNA: TGTGCCAGCAGCCAAGCCTCGAAGCAGGGGGGCACTGAAGCTTTCTTT; CDR3 protein: CASSQASKQGGTEAFF
D gene: TRBD1; V gene: TRBV29-1; clone size: many; J gene: TRBJ2-7; CDR3 DNA: TGCAGCGCTGGGACAGGGTATAACGAGCAGTACTTC; CDR3 protein: CSAGTGYNEQYF
D gene: -; V gene: TRBV20-1; clone size: -; J gene: TRBJ1-5; CDR3 DNA: TGCAGTGCTAGAGGGACTAACTCCCTTAATCAGCCCCAGCATTTT; CDR3 protein: CSARGTNSLNQPQHF